Each of the 17 T cell receptor beta chains below was sequenced from the same sample in a study of blood T cell repertoires in COVID-19. Some clones are missing from TCRdb's copy, which holds only in-frame ones; the method was immunoSEQ multiplex PCR. The profile shows over 45,000 clones, roughly 82% of them singletons. What was sequenced was peripheral blood. The receptors were sampled from a middle-aged man with acute or convalescent COVID-19.

CDR3 nucleotides: TGTGCCACCAGTGGAGCGGGGGATAGCAATCAGCCCCAGCATTTT. This gives the protein CATSGAGDSNQPQHF. The chain employs TRBV24-1 and TRBJ1-5, with D tentatively TRBD1 (5 bases). V lost 5 bases to trimming and J lost 0 bases, with 10 bases between them. The germline CDR1 and CDR2 sequences are KGHDR and SFDVKD. The CDR3 has 15 residues.

This chain links TRBV27 with TRBJ2-7, with 9 bases aligning to TRBD1. V gave up 3 bases and J gave up 4 bases; unmatched junction bases: 7. Looked up from germline, CDR1 is MNHEY and CDR2 is SMNVEV (reference sequence). CDR3 length: 15 residues. CDR3 protein: CASSLGIGQGYEQYF. The CDR3, as DNA: TGTGCCAGCAGTTTGGGGATCGGACAGGGGTACGAGCAGTACTTC.

The gene calls are TRBV29-1 and TRBJ1-1; perhaps TRBD1 as D (5 bases). This CDR3 spans 16 amino acids. Looked up from germline, CDR1 is SQVTM and CDR2 is ANQGSEA. Trimming took 6 bases from V and 1 from J, leaving 21 bases between them. CDR3 DNA: TGCAGCGTCACATCCGGTTGGGGCATGGAGAACACTGAAGCTTTCTTT. It specifies CSVTSGWGMENTEAFF.

The chain couples TRBV11-2 to TRBJ1-2; possible D gene TRBD1, 5 bases. Trimming cost V 5 bases and J 8 bases, with 21 bases left between them. Germline lookup yields CDR1 SGHAT and CDR2 FQNNGV. This CDR3 has 15 amino acids. CDR3: CASSRGGTAVFGYTF. The CDR3 nucleotides are TGTGCCAGCAGCCGGGGGGGGACCGCTGTTTTCGGCTACACCTTC.

The chain combines TRBV6-1 with TRBJ2-1; D might be TRBD1 (6 bases). The CDR3 is 18 residues long. Germline assignment: CDR1 MNHNS and CDR2 SASEGT. V was clipped by 2 bases and J by 0 bases, with 17 bases between them. The CDR3 DNA reads TGTGCCAGCAGTGAACGGGGTTGGGGGCAGAACTCCTACAATGAGCAGTTCTTC. This codes for CASSERGWGQNSYNEQFF.

The chain links TRBV6-5 to TRBJ2-7; TRBD1 aligns across 7 bases. Germline CDR1 MNHEY, CDR2 SVGAGI. V lost 0 bases, J lost 3 bases, and 5 bases stayed unmatched. This CDR3 contains 15 residues. The CDR3 coding sequence is TGTGCCAGCAGTTACTCGTTGACAGGGAGCTACGAGCAGTACTTC. Translated: CASSYSLTGSYEQYF.

V is TRBV6-2 or TRBV6-3 and J is TRBJ1-3, with D unresolved. V dropped 3 bases and J dropped 9 bases, with 9 bases sitting between them. The CDR3 loop spans 12 amino acids. CDR1 and CDR2 (germline): MNHEY, SVGEGT. The CDR3 is CASSYSRGTIYF. As DNA, the CDR3 is TGTGCCAGCAGTTATAGCCGGGGCACCATATATTTT.

The chain links TRBV9 to TRBJ2-5, with 7 bases identical to TRBD1. CDR3 size: 15 residues. Unmatched junction bases numbered 13, after V lost 4 bases and J lost 7 bases. The germline CDR1 and CDR2 sequences are SGDLS and YYNGEE. The CDR3 loop reads CASSFQDRAFATQYF. The CDR3 coding sequence is TGTGCCAGCAGCTTTCAAGACAGGGCTTTCGCGACCCAGTACTTC.

This chain uses TRBV7-9 with TRBJ1-1, with 9 bases fitting TRBD1. CDR1 and CDR2 from the germline V gene are SEHNR and FQNEAQ (reference sequence). V shed 5 bases, J shed 0 bases, and the junction held 7 bases outside the gene matches. The CDR3 is 16 residues long. The CDR3 region is CASSVRNRGLNTEAFF. For the CDR3, the DNA is TGTGCCAGCAGCGTCAGAAACAGGGGGCTGAACACTGAAGCTTTCTTT.

This sequence joins TRBV30 and TRBJ2-3; D is unresolved. This CDR3 is built from 12 residues. Trimming left V 5 bases short and J 4 bases short, with 10 bases between. Germline V gene sequence: CDR1 GTSNPN, CDR2 SVGIG (reference sequence). CDR3 in DNA: TGTGCCTGGGGCCTCCGGGCAGATACGCAGTATTTT. Translated: CAWGLRADTQYF.

This clone has only a few counts. The chain couples TRBV7-7 to TRBJ1-3; 9 bases fit TRBD1. Trimming took 5 bases from V and 0 from J; bases not matched to a gene: 5. The CDR3 extends over 16 amino acids. The germline V gene encodes CDR1 SSHAT and CDR2 FNYEAQ (reference sequence). CDR3 bases: TGTGCCAGCAGCCCCGCGACAGGGGGCTCTGGAAACACCATATATTTT. Translating it yields CASSPATGGSGNTIYF.

The rearrangement links TRBV6-1 to TRBJ2-5; maybe TRBD2 (6 bases). The CDR3 runs to 17 residues. From germline, CDR1 is MNHNS and CDR2 SASEGT. Between the trimmed V and J ends, which lost 2 bases and 2 bases, there was a span of 18 bases. Written as DNA, the CDR3 is TGTGCCAGCAGTGAACCTCCCTTCTCGGAGGGGCAAGAGACCCAGTACTTC. This gives the protein CASSEPPFSEGQETQYF.

The chain carries TRBV7-8 and TRBJ2-3; 8 nucleotides line up with TRBD1. This CDR3 contains 16 residues. CDR1 is SGHVS, CDR2 FQNEAQ, per germline. V lost 4 bases, J lost 6 bases, and 12 bases stayed unmatched. DNA of the CDR3: TGTGCCAGCAGCTCACACGTCCGGAACAGGGGGGATACGCAGTATTTT. This encodes CASSSHVRNRGDTQYF.

This clone was detected only once. The chain couples TRBV2 to TRBJ2-6; D gene uncertain. Germline V gene lookup returns CDR1 SNHLY and CDR2 FYNNEI. The V gene lost 7 bases and the J gene lost 4 bases, with 8 bases spanning the gap. There are 13 residues in the CDR3. In DNA form, the CDR3 reads TGTGCCAGCACCCTCTCCGGGGCCAACGTCCTGACTTTC. Amino acid sequence: CASTLSGANVLTF. Combining the CDR3 with reference TRBV2 and TRBJ2-6 gives the whole variable domain EPEVTQTPSHQVTQMGQEVILRCVPISNHLYFYWYRQILGQKVEFLVSFYNNEISEKSEIFDDQFSVERPDGSNFTLKIRSTKLEDSAMYFCASTLSGANVLTFGAGSRLTVL.

This chain links TRBV5-1 with TRBJ1-2; TRBD1 is a possible D gene (5 bases). Germline assignment: CDR1 SGHRS and CDR2 YFSETQ. Trimming cost V 2 bases and J 4 bases, with 9 bases left between them. The CDR3 sequence is 13 residues long. Here the CDR3 reads CASSFGASYGYTF. As DNA, the CDR3 is TGCGCCAGCAGCTTTGGGGCCTCCTATGGCTACACCTTC.

V is TRBV2 and J is TRBJ1-5, with TRBD1 as a possible D gene (5 bases). Germline V CDR1 and CDR2: SNHLY, FYNNEI. Between the trimmed V and J ends, which lost 6 bases and 2 bases, there was a span of 14 bases. The CDR3 extends over 15 amino acids. CDR3: CASSDAARGNQPQHF. The CDR3 DNA reads as TGTGCCAGCAGCGACGCGGCCAGGGGCAATCAGCCCCAGCATTTT.

The CDR3 protein is CASVVQGAWSSEAFF. In DNA, the CDR3 is TGTGCCAGTGTCGTGCAGGGCGCGTGGTCTTCTGAAGCTTTCTTT. The chain links TRBV2 to TRBJ1-1; D is possibly TRBD1 (5 bases). Trimming shortened V by 9 bases and J by 6 bases, and 23 bases separated the two germline ends. Germline CDR1 and CDR2: SNHLY and FYNNEI. This CDR3 is 15 amino acids long.